These T cell receptor beta chains were read from a single sample in a study of PD-1 blockade in mismatch repair-deficient tumors. Generated by immunoSEQ multiplex PCR, the TCRdb table keeps only in-frame clones and is missing some. The repertoire holds roughly 80,000 clones, with approximately 84% as singletons. The sequences come from peripheral blood, collected 12 weeks after starting pembrolizumab. The receptors here all came from an adult with mismatch repair-deficient cancer. The CDR3 runs from the conserved cysteine through the conserved F or W. D genes are given only for firm matches. Size values are once, few and many counts, or a class for expanded clones, and some rows have none.

size	V	length	J	D	CDR3	DNA
NA	TRBV7-2	14	TRBJ1-5	NA	CASSPPDSNQPQHF	TGTGCCAGCAGCCCCCCTGACAGCAATCAGCCCCAGCATTTT
NA	TRBV25-1	14	TRBJ1-1	NA	CASSAGGGRTEAFF	TGTGCCAGCAGTGCCGGTGGGGGGAGGACTGAAGCTTTCTTT
NA	TRBV5-1	13	TRBJ1-5	NA	CASARTWDQPQHF	TGCGCCAGCGCCCGAACATGGGACCAGCCCCAGCATTTT
few	TRBV5-4	11	TRBJ2-3	NA	CASSYRDTQYF	TGTGCCAGCAGCTACAGGGATACGCAGTATTTT
once	TRBV5-1	17	TRBJ2-3	TRBD1	CASDEGQGILNTDTQYF	TGCGCCAGCGACGAGGGACAGGGGATCTTAAACACAGATACGCAGTATTTT
NA	TRBV6-6	15	TRBJ1-3	NA	CASSLPRGSGNTIYF	TGTGCCAGCAGTCTCCCACGTGGCTCTGGAAACACCATATATTTT
medium-sized	TRBV7-6	16	TRBJ2-2	NA	CASSSSRTFRSGELFF	TGTGCCAGCAGCTCTAGCCGGACTTTTAGATCCGGGGAGCTGTTTTTT
NA	TRBV19	16	TRBJ1-1	NA	CASSTGRAGKGTEAFF	TGTGCCAGTAGTACCGGGAGGGCAGGGAAGGGTACTGAAGCTTTCTTT
NA	TRBV19	14	TRBJ1-2	NA	CASSPRSQLDGYTF	TGTGCCAGTAGTCCCAGGTCGCAGCTGGATGGCTACACCTTC
NA	TRBV6-1	14	TRBJ1-5	TRBD1	CASSPGTGGQPQHF	TGTGCCAGCAGTCCCGGGACAGGGGGTCAGCCCCAGCATTTT
NA	TRBV7-9	13	TRBJ1-1	NA	CASSLGVGTEAFF	TGTGCCAGCAGCTTAGGGGTGGGTACTGAAGCTTTCTTT
NA	TRBV6-5	14	TRBJ2-7	NA	CASSYEGRGYEQYF	TGTGCCAGCAGTTATGAGGGTAGGGGCTACGAGCAGTACTTC
NA	TRBV18	13	TRBJ2-7	NA	CASSPQGAREQYF	TGTGCCAGCTCACCACAAGGGGCGAGGGAGCAGTACTTC
NA	TRBV6-5	15	TRBJ2-3	TRBD2	CASSYSPSGSDTQYF	TGTGCCAGCAGTTACTCGCCTAGCGGGAGCGATACGCAGTATTTT
NA	TRBV19	15	TRBJ2-1	TRBD2	CASSMRGLGSGEQFF	TGTGCCAGTAGTATGAGGGGACTAGGATCGGGTGAGCAGTTCTTC
NA	TRBV2	14	TRBJ2-7	TRBD2	CASRGTSGNREQYF	TGTGCCAGCAGAGGGACTAGCGGGAATCGGGAGCAGTACTTC
NA	TRBV9	15	TRBJ2-3	NA	CASSVWGLGTDTQYF	TGTGCCAGCAGCGTATGGGGGCTTGGCACAGATACGCAGTATTTT
NA	TRBV7-2	13	TRBJ2-3	NA	CATQDSSTDTQYF	TGTGCCACCCAGGACTCTAGCACAGATACGCAGTATTTT
NA	TRBV21-1	15	TRBJ2-7	NA	CASHPPGQGSYEQYF	TGTGCCAGCCATCCCCCGGGACAGGGGTCCTACGAGCAGTACTTC
NA	TRBV19	13	TRBJ1-1	TRBD1	CASSITGVTEAFF	TGTGCCAGTAGTATCACAGGGGTCACTGAAGCTTTCTTT
NA	TRBV6-5	15	TRBJ2-2	TRBD2	CASKAGDPSTGELFF	TGTGCCAGCAAGGCGGGAGACCCCAGCACCGGGGAGCTGTTTTTT
once	TRBV2	15	TRBJ2-4	TRBD1	CASRNLGQAKNIQYF	TGTGCCAGCAGAAATTTGGGACAGGCCAAAAACATTCAGTACTTC
NA	TRBV19	14	TRBJ1-1	NA	CASSMGALNTEAFF	TGTGCCAGTAGTATGGGGGCACTGAACACTGAAGCTTTCTTT
NA	TRBV19	14	TRBJ2-7	TRBD1	CASSLTGGSYEQYF	TGTGCCAGTAGTCTGACAGGGGGCTCCTACGAGCAGTACTTC
few	TRBV5-1	16	TRBJ2-3	TRBD2	CASSADSSGRVDTQYF	TGCGCCAGCAGCGCGGACTCAAGCGGGAGAGTGGATACGCAGTATTTT
NA	TRBV11-3	15	TRBJ2-3	TRBD1	CASSETGQGVDTQYF	TGTGCCAGCAGCGAGACGGGACAGGGTGTGGATACGCAGTATTTT
NA	TRBV19	16	TRBJ2-2	NA	CASTDRGYPNTGELFF	TGTGCCAGTACCGATCGGGGGTACCCGAACACCGGGGAGCTGTTTTTT
NA	TRBV5-1	15	TRBJ1-1	TRBD1	CASSRPTGGTSEAFF	TGCGCCAGCAGCCGCCCGACAGGGGGCACATCTGAAGCTTTCTTT
once	TRBV5-1	17	TRBJ2-1	TRBD2	CASSLGPAGASYNEQFF	TGCGCCAGCAGCTTGGGCCCAGCGGGAGCCTCCTACAATGAGCAGTTCTTC
few	TRBV19	12	TRBJ1-1	NA	CASATGDTEAFF	TGTGCCAGTGCTACTGGGGACACTGAAGCTTTCTTT
NA	TRBV27	11	TRBJ2-5	NA	CASIRGETQYF	TGTGCCAGCATCCGCGGAGAGACCCAGTACTTC
NA	TRBV6-5	13	TRBJ1-4	NA	CASRVGGGEKLFF	TGTGCCAGCAGAGTAGGAGGCGGAGAAAAACTGTTTTTT
NA	TRBV27	15	TRBJ2-1	TRBD1	CASSSQGALANEQFF	TGTGCCAGCAGTTCTCAGGGGGCGCTGGCCAATGAGCAGTTCTTC
NA	TRBV5-1	13	TRBJ2-7	TRBD2	CASSREASYEQYF	TGCGCCAGCTCACGGGAGGCCTCCTACGAGCAGTACTTC
few	TRBV7-9	15	TRBJ2-5	TRBD2	CASSPTSGSHETQYF	TGTGCCAGCAGCCCGACTAGCGGGAGCCATGAGACCCAGTACTTC
NA	TRBV5-1	15	TRBJ2-5	NA	CASSLVVGQRETQYF	TGCGCCAGCAGCTTGGTCGTGGGGCAGAGAGAGACCCAGTACTTC
few	TRBV6-5	14	TRBJ1-5	NA	CASSVPGDGQPQHF	TGTGCCAGCAGCGTGCCAGGGGATGGGCAGCCCCAGCATTTT
NA	TRBV11-1	15	TRBJ2-4	NA	CASSLAGRAKNIQYF	TGTGCCAGCAGCTTAGCGGGAAGAGCCAAAAACATTCAGTACTTC
once	TRBV5-1	15	TRBJ1-1	TRBD1	CASSLRGTDNTEAFF	TGCGCCAGCAGCTTACGGGGGACAGATAACACTGAAGCTTTCTTT
NA	TRBV7-3	17	TRBJ2-4	TRBD2	CASSLNPLGGGENIQYF	TGTGCCAGCAGCTTAAACCCCCTGGGCGGGGGTGAAAACATTCAGTACTTC
NA	TRBV4-1	13	TRBJ2-2	NA	CASSLSNTGELFF	TGCGCCAGCAGCCTTTCGAACACCGGGGAGCTGTTTTTT
NA	TRBV7-9	14	TRBJ2-1	TRBD1	CASSLRTGDNEQFF	TGTGCCAGCAGCTTAAGGACAGGGGACAATGAGCAGTTCTTC
few	TRBV6-4	16	TRBJ2-3	TRBD1	CASSVSGTGGADTQYF	TGTGCCAGCAGTGTCTCCGGGACAGGGGGCGCAGATACGCAGTATTTT
NA	TRBV11-2	14	TRBJ2-1	TRBD2	CASSPTSGYNEQFF	TGTGCCAGCAGCCCGACTAGCGGCTACAATGAGCAGTTCTTC
NA	TRBV2	16	TRBJ1-1	NA	CASSRGRDSLNTEAFF	TGTGCCAGTAGCAGGGGCCGCGATTCACTGAACACTGAAGCTTTCTTT
NA	TRBV6-1	14	TRBJ1-1	NA	CASSAGTANTEAFF	TGTGCCAGCAGCGCAGGGACGGCGAACACTGAAGCTTTCTTT